This TCR beta chain was recorded in a study of post-analysis software for immune sequencing data. Turning to the study itself: Recorded subtypes: relapsing-remitting, secondary progressive, progressive-relapsing; some patients unannotated. The study's findings and limits: When patients were compared with controls, about five TRBV segments were more frequent, TRBV5-6, TRBV5-1 and TRBV20-1 among them.

This clonotype appeared a few times. Antigen: not known. The CDR3 runs 13 residues. CDR1 SGHTA and CDR2 FQGNSA come from the germline V gene. Unique molecular identifiers were built into the TCR beta cDNA libraries. TCRdb fed the PCR reads into MiXCR, producing one record per CDR3 protein. The sample gives 750,000 to 950,000 distinct CDR3 sequences, approximately 50% of which show up once; about 4.5% is in the top ten. This sequence joins TRBV7-2 and TRBJ2-5, with D possibly being TRBD1 or TRBD2 (5 bases each). Judging by the DNA end, TRBJ2-7 fits better; the J call may be wrong. Specimen: blood. This TCR came from a girl between 10 and 17 years old with multiple sclerosis. The CDR3 coding sequence is TGTGCCAGCAGCTTAGGTCGAGGGGTCGAGCAGTACTTC. Translation gives CASSLGRGVEQYF.